This T cell receptor beta chain was profiled in a study of a mutant IDH1 vaccine in newly diagnosed glioma. Turning to the study itself: The vaccination schedule gave patients eight doses in weeks 1, 3, 5, 7, 11, 15, 19 and 23. Following radiotherapy alone, or alongside temozolomide cycles, vaccination was started after an interval of 4-6 weeks. Beforehand, treatment had been radiotherapy, temozolomide, or both; the majority received both. General study findings and limits: Vaccine-induced responses were seen in more than 90% of patients, spanning several MHC alleles.

Only in-frame clones appear in the TCRdb table, and some are missing; sequencing was by immunoSEQ multiplex PCR. The table lists around 50,000 clones, around 80% of them singletons. Documented time point: week 5, during vaccination. It was 300 ug of mutant IDH1 20-mer peptide that made up each vaccine dose, given with topical imiquimod. About this clone itself: Its antigen is as yet unknown.

CDR3 length: 15 residues. The germline V and J ends were trimmed by 1 base and 4 bases, with 13 bases remaining between them. Germline V gene data show CDR1 as SGHTA and CDR2 as FQGNSA. This chain connects TRBV7-2 to TRBJ1-2; D gene uncertain. This sample comprised PBMCs, obtained from a glioma patient whose treatment included an IDH1 peptide vaccine. The TCR originated in a man aged 50-59 years with glioma. CDR3 DNA: TGTGCCAGCAGCTTAGGGGCAGAAGCTCTCTATGGCTACACCTTC. Translating it yields CASSLGAEALYGYTF.